The sequence of this T cell receptor beta chain was determined in a study of cytomegalovirus exposure and HLA in healthy donors. The germline V gene encodes CDR1 MDHEN and CDR2 SYDVKM. The junction had 5 bases not matched to a gene; V was cut back by 5 bases and J by 8 bases. The length of the CDR3 is 12 residues. The PCR made use of 60 Vbeta and 13 Jbeta primers. Some clones are missing from TCRdb's copy, which holds only in-frame ones; the method was immunoSEQ multiplex PCR. The sample shows around 140,000 clones, 60% to 75% of them seen only once. This sequence originates from a man between 25 and 39 years old in good health and CMV-seronegative. The sequencing sample was made of PBMCs. This rearrangement joins TRBV28 to TRBJ1-1; TRBD1 matches 7 bases. CDR3 loop: CASSVGQAEAFF. The CDR3 DNA is TGTGCCAGCAGTGTCGGACAGGCAGAAGCTTTCTTT.